The T cell receptor (beta chain) under discussion was sequenced for a study of identical twins. V lost 1 base and J 4 bases, leaving 7 bases between the germline ends. The CDR3 is 13 residues long. CDR1 is SGHTA and CDR2 is FQGNSA in the germline V gene. This clonotype occurred many times. Template switching (which added a universal primer site) was used, and cDNA carried unique molecular identifiers. MiXCR was run by TCRdb on the 5' RACE reads, yielding one entry per CDR3 protein. The sample carries 400,000 to 650,000 distinct CDR3 sequences, under 25% recorded once. These data were also filed under a second study, of T cells expressing NK-cell markers. That report adds: Sorted CD3+CD56+NKG2C+, CD3+CD56+NKG2C- and CD3+CD56-NKG2C+ T-cell subsets were beta-chain profiled. Dominant NKG2C+ clonotypes in 5 or 6 donors made up about 1.0-7.0% of CD8+ T cells. One observes that, in several donors, these clonotypes were also the leading ones within the CD3+CD56-NKG2C+ fraction.

Sequenced input: CD4+ T cells sorted from blood. The receptor's source is a woman aged 18-29 years in good health. The chain has TRBV7-2 and TRBJ1-2; D is ambiguous. The CDR3 DNA sequence: TGTGCCAGCAGCTTAGGATCGACCTATGGCTACACCTTC. It yields the protein CASSLGSTYGYTF.